This T cell receptor (beta chain) was profiled in a study of blood T cell repertoires in COVID-19. Germline V lookup: CDR1 SGHDT, CDR2 YYEEEE. V dropped 5 bases and J dropped 4 bases, with 18 bases sitting between them. The CDR3 loop spans 15 amino acids. Here immunoSEQ multiplex PCR was the method, and the copy in TCRdb shows in-frame clones only, minus some. The sample carries fewer than 450,000 clones, roughly 84% recorded once. The receptor was isolated from a woman in her twenties or thirties who had recovered from COVID-19. Sample: PBMCs or T cells enriched from blood (not recorded which). The V gene is TRBV5-6, the J gene TRBJ1-2; tentatively, D is TRBD1 (6 bases). CDR3 DNA: TGTGCCAGCAGACCGCTTGGGGGCTCGACCTATGGCTACACCTTC. Translation: CASRPLGGSTYGYTF.